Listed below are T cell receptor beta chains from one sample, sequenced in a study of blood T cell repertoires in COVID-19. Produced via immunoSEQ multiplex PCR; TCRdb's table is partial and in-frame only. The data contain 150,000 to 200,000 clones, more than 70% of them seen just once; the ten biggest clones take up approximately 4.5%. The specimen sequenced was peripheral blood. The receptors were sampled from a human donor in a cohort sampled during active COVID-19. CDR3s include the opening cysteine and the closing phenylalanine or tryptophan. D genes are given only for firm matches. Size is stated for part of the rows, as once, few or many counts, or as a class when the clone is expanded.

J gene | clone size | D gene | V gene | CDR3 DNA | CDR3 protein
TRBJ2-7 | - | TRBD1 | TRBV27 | TGTGCCAGCAGTGACAGGGGGTTTTACGAGCAGTACTTC | CASSDRGFYEQYF
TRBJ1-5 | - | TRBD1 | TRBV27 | TGTGCCAGCAGTTGGGGACAGGGAAGCAATCAGCCCCAGCATTTT | CASSWGQGSNQPQHF
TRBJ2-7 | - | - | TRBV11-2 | TGTGCCAGCAGCTTAGTGGGGGCCTCCTACGAGCAGTACTTC | CASSLVGASYEQYF
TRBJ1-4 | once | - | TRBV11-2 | TGTGCCAGCAGCTTAGTACGGAGAGGGGAAAAACTGTTTTTT | CASSLVRRGEKLFF
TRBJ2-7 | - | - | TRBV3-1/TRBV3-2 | TGTGCCAGCAGCCAGTCCATATCGGGACATGCCTCCTACGAGCAGTACTTC | CASSQSISGHASYEQYF
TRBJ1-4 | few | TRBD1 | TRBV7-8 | TGTGCCAGCAGCACAGGGGTAACTAATGAAAAACTGTTTTTT | CASSTGVTNEKLFF
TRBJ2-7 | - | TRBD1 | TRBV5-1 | TGCGCCAGCAGCTTGGGGACAGGGGGCTACGAGCAGTACTTC | CASSLGTGGYEQYF
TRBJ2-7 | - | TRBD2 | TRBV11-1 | TGTGCCAGCAGCTTACCCAGCGGGGGAATGTACGAGCAGTACTTC | CASSLPSGGMYEQYF
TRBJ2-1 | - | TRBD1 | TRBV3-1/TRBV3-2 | TGTGCCAGCAGCCTACCGGGACAGATGTACAATGAGCAGTTCTTC | CASSLPGQMYNEQFF
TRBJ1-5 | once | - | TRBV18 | TGTGCCAGCTCACCAACCGGAGAGAATCAGCCCCAGCATTTT | CASSPTGENQPQHF
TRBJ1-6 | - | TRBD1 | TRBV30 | TGTGCCTGGACAGGGACAGGGGGAGATCGAGGTTCACCCCTCCACTTT | CAWTGTGGDRGSPLHF
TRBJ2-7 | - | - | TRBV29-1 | TGCAGCGTTGAGTTTGGCCCTCGCGAGCAGTACTTC | CSVEFGPREQYF
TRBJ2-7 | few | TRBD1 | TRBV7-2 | TGTGCCAGCAGCTTACTAAGGACAGGGGCGGCCGAGCAGTACTTC | CASSLLRTGAAEQYF
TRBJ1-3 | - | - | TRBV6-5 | TGTGCCAGCAGCCCCGAGCGGAGCGCTGGAAACACCATATATTTT | CASSPERSAGNTIYF
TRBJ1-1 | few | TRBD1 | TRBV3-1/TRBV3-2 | TGTGCCAGCAGCCAGGAACGGGACAGCGCCCTGAACACTGAAGCTTTCTTT | CASSQERDSALNTEAFF
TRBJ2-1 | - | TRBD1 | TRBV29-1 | TGCAGCGTTGAAGCCGGACAGGGGGCGCGGAATGAGCAGTTCTTC | CSVEAGQGARNEQFF
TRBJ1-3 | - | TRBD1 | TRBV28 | TGTGCCAGCAGTCCCTACCCCGCGACAGGGGGAAACACCATATATTTT | CASSPYPATGGNTIYF
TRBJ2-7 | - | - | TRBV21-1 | TGTGCCAGCAGCAAAGATGTGGCAGGGATCGGCGAGCAGTACTTC | CASSKDVAGIGEQYF
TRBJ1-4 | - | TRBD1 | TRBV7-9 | TGTGCCAGCAGCTTAGCGCGGACAGGGGTGACTAATGAAAAACTGTTTTTT | CASSLARTGVTNEKLFF
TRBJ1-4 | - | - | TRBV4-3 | TGCGCCAGCAGCCCGAGGGCTTCAAGTGAAAAACTGTTTTTT | CASSPRASSEKLFF
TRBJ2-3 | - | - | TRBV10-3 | TGTGCCACCGGGGCGCGGGGGCTCCCGGGGGATACGCAGTATTTT | CATGARGLPGDTQYF
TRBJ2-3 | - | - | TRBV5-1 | TGCGCCAGCAGCTGGGGTGGGGGCACCGGCACAGATACGCAGTATTTT | CASSWGGGTGTDTQYF
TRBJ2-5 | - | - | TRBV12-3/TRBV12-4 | TGTGCCAGCAGTCCGGACCAGCCGGGGGCCCAGTACTTC | CASSPDQPGAQYF
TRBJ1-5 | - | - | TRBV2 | TGTGCCAGCAGTGGCTCCTGGGGCGCAGGTCAGCCCCAGCATTTT | CASSGSWGAGQPQHF
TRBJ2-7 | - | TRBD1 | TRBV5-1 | TGCGCCAGCAGCCCCGTTTCTGACAGGGACGAGCAGTACTTC | CASSPVSDRDEQYF
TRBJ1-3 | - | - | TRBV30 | TGTGCCTGGAGGGGCAGTGGAAACACCATATATTTT | CAWRGSGNTIYF
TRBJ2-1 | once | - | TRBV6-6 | TGTGCCAGCAGTCCAGGGGACAATGAGCAGTTCTTC | CASSPGDNEQFF
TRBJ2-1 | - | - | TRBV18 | TGTGCCAGCTCACCCCGTGGACTCCACTGGGATGAGCAGTTCTTC | CASSPRGLHWDEQFF
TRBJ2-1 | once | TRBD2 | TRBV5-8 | TGTGCCAGCATCACCGGGACTAGTATCTATGAGCAGTTCTTC | CASITGTSIYEQFF
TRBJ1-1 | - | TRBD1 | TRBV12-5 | TGTGCTAGTGGTTTGGCGTCCGGGACAGGGTACATGGAAGCTTTCTTT | CASGLASGTGYMEAFF
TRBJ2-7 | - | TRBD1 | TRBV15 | TGTGCCACCTCCAGGGACAGGGTGTACGAGCAGTACTTC | CATSRDRVYEQYF
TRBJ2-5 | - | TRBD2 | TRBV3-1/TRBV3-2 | TGTGCCAGCAGCCCTGCCGGGACTAGCGGACAAGAGACCCAGTACTTC | CASSPAGTSGQETQYF
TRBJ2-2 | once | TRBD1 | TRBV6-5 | TGTGCCAGCAGTTCTACAGGGGGCTGGGCCGGGGAGCTGTTTTTT | CASSSTGGWAGELFF
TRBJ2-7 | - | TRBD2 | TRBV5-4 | TGTGCCAGCAGCCGGACTAGCGGGAGGGCCAACTACGAGCAGTACTTC | CASSRTSGRANYEQYF
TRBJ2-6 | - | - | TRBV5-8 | TGTGCCAGCAGCCCCGTCCTCTCTGGGGCCAACGTCCTGACTTTC | CASSPVLSGANVLTF
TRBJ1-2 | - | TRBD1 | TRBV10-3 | TGTGCCATCTCAGCGGGAGGACAGGGCGTCTACTATGGCTACACCTTC | CAISAGGQGVYYGYTF
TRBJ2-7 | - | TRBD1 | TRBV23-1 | TGCGCCAGCAGACATCTTAAGCCTGGACAGGAGCGATACGAGCAGTACTTC | CASRHLKPGQERYEQYF
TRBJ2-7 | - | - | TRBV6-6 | TGTGCCAGCAGTGACAACAAATACTCCTACGAGCAGTACTTC | CASSDNKYSYEQYF
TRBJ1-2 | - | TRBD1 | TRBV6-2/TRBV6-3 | TGTGCCAGCAGTTACTCGGGGACAGTGGCATCAGCTAACTATGGCTACACCTTC | CASSYSGTVASANYGYTF
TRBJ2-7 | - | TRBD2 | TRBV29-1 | TGCAGCGTTGGAGCGGGATCGTACGAGCAGTACTTC | CSVGAGSYEQYF
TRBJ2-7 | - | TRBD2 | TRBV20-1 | TGCAGTGCTACTAGCGGGCACGAGCAGTACTTC | CSATSGHEQYF
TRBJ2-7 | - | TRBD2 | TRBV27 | TGTGCCAGCAGTCAAGGGACTAGCGGCGTTTACGAGCAGTACTTC | CASSQGTSGVYEQYF
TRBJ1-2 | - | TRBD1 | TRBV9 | TGTGCCAGCAGCGCGGGACAGGGGCAGAACTATGGCTACACCTTC | CASSAGQGQNYGYTF
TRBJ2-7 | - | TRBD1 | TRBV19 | TGTGCCAGTAGTATAGGAGGGACAGGGGCCTACGAGCAGTACTTC | CASSIGGTGAYEQYF
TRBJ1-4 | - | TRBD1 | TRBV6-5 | TGTGCCAGCAGCCGGGGACAGGGGAATGAAAAACTGTTTTTT | CASSRGQGNEKLFF